Listed here are 18 T cell receptor beta chains from one sample, sequenced in a study of shared clonotypes between healthy human individuals. Assay: immunoSEQ multiplex PCR; the TCRdb copy retains only in-frame clones and omits some. The table shows approximately 2,300,000 clones, with just under 95% occurring only once. Material: naive CD4+ T cells from PBMCs. Subset indicated: CD45RA+ positively selected. Source of these receptors: a man between 18 and 29 years old in good health. Some clones in this sample may be carry-over from other donors' samples.

V and J are TRBV2 and TRBJ2-1; 12 nucleotides agree with TRBD2. Losses at the gene ends were 9 bases for V and 7 bases for J; bases not matched to a gene: 7. The CDR3 length is 14 residues. Germline CDR1 is SNHLY and CDR2 is FYNNEI. The CDR3 reads CASTLAGGTNEQFF. The CDR3 DNA is TGTGCCAGTACCCTAGCGGGAGGGACGAATGAGCAGTTCTTC.

V gene TRBV7-7 combines with J gene TRBJ2-3; 7 bases map to TRBD2. This CDR3 is built from 15 residues. Trimming removed 1 base from V and 3 bases from J; junction bases left unmatched: 4. Looked up from germline, CDR1 is SSHAT and CDR2 is FNYEAQ (reference sequence). As DNA, the CDR3 is TGTGCCAGCAGCTTAGGCGGGAGTCCGACAGATACGCAGTATTTT. This translates into CASSLGGSPTDTQYF.

V usage is TRBV2 and J usage is TRBJ2-4; no reliable D call. V lost 7 bases and J 7 bases, leaving 5 bases between the germline ends. Germline CDR1 SNHLY, CDR2 FYNNEI. This CDR3 is built from 10 residues. CDR3 loop: CASKVNIQYF. CDR3 bases: TGTGCCAGCAAGGTGAACATTCAGTACTTC.

The genes are TRBV28 and TRBJ1-2; TRBD1 aligns across 10 bases. Per the germline V gene, CDR1 is MDHEN and CDR2 is SYDVKM. J lost 2 bases, V lost 3 bases, and 3 bases had no gene match. This CDR3 is built from 15 residues. The DNA for the CDR3 is TGTGCCAGCAGTTTCGGGACAGGGGCAAACTATGGCTACACCTTC. The encoded protein is CASSFGTGANYGYTF.

The genes are TRBV27 and TRBJ2-3; D might be TRBD1 or TRBD2, each matching 5 bases. The ends were cut back, 10 bases at V and 2 bases at J, with 13 bases in the middle. Looked up from germline, CDR1 is MNHEY and CDR2 is SMNVEV (reference sequence). The CDR3 sequence is 13 residues long. The CDR3 DNA sequence: TGTGCCACTCGGGACGGTCTCACAGATACGCAGTATTTT. This gives the protein CATRDGLTDTQYF.

On this clone: The sample carries other DNA sequences with the same CDR3. V usage is TRBV5-1 and J usage is TRBJ2-5, with D tentatively TRBD2 (6 bases). This CDR3 spans 14 amino acids. The germline CDR1 and CDR2 sequences are SGHRS and YFSETQ. V lost 1 base to trimming and J lost 2 bases, with 9 bases between them. CDR3 sequence reads: CASSLSRGQETQYF. CDR3 bases: TGCGCCAGCAGCTTGTCTCGGGGGCAAGAGACCCAGTACTTC.

The rearrangement uses TRBV5-4 and TRBJ1-4; the D gene is possibly TRBD1 (5 bases). The V gene's germline CDR1 is SGHNT and CDR2 YYREEE (reference sequence). V was clipped by 1 base and J by 2 bases, with 9 bases between them. The CDR3 totals 15 residues. CDR3 loop: CASSLRGVTNEKLFF. For the CDR3, the DNA is TGTGCCAGCAGCTTGAGGGGCGTCACTAATGAAAAACTGTTTTTT.

This chain links TRBV10-3 with TRBJ2-7; D call uncertain. There are 11 residues in the CDR3. V lost 0 bases to trimming and J lost 9 bases, with 6 bases between them. CDR1 is ENHRY and CDR2 is SYGVKD in the germline V gene. The CDR3 here is CAISESAMQYF. Here the CDR3 DNA reads TGTGCCATCAGTGAGTCGGCGATGCAGTACTTC.

The chain recombines TRBV5-1 with TRBJ2-1; D is perhaps TRBD1 (5 bases). V was trimmed by 0 bases and J by 6 bases, leaving 13 bases between them. CDR1 is SGHRS and CDR2 is YFSETQ in the germline V gene. CDR3 length: 15 residues. CDR3 nucleotides: TGCGCCAGCAGCTTGGGGCAGGGTATCGCCAATGAGCAGTTCTTC. This encodes CASSLGQGIANEQFF.

The chain joins TRBV27 to TRBJ2-1; no clear D. V was clipped by 3 bases and J by 5 bases, with 20 bases between them. Germline V gene data show CDR1 as MNHEY and CDR2 as SMNVEV (reference sequence). CDR3 length equals 17 residues. CDR3 nucleotides: TGTGCCAGCAGTTTTCGAATCTCATCCCTCATAGACAATGAGCAGTTCTTC. Translating it yields CASSFRISSLIDNEQFF.

This chain connects TRBV4-1 to TRBJ1-4; D possibly corresponds to TRBD1 (5 bases). V was pared by 2 bases and J by 5 bases, with 15 bases between. The germline V gene encodes CDR1 MGHRA and CDR2 YSYEKL. The CDR3 covers 16 residues. DNA for the CDR3: TGCGCCAGCAGCCAATACCCCGGGACCCTAAATGAAAAACTGTTTTTT. This translates into CASSQYPGTLNEKLFF.

This clone appeared once. The genes are TRBV28 and TRBJ1-2; 7 bases are shared with TRBD1. The junction had 6 bases not matched to a gene; V was cut back by 7 bases and J by 4 bases. The CDR3 covers 13 residues. The V gene's germline CDR1 is MDHEN and CDR2 SYDVKM. DNA of the CDR3: TGTGCCAGCAATACGGGGACAGCCTATGGCTACACCTTC. It is translated as CASNTGTAYGYTF.

The chain links TRBV7-2 to TRBJ2-7; 10 bases are a match to TRBD1. Per the germline V gene, CDR1 is SGHTA and CDR2 is FQGNSA. Losses at the gene ends were 4 bases for V and 4 bases for J; bases not matched to a gene: 4. The CDR3 has 14 residues. As DNA, the CDR3 is TGTGCCAGCAGCTCCGGGACAGGGGAATACGAGCAGTACTTC. This sequence encodes CASSSGTGEYEQYF.

In its sample, this clone was seen once. The chain combines TRBV19 with TRBJ1-2; D gene unclear. Trimming cost V 6 bases and J 9 bases, with 11 bases left between them. The length of the CDR3 is 11 residues. CDR1 is LNHDA and CDR2 is SQIVND in the germline V gene (reference sequence). The CDR3 region is CASRNGNSYTF. The CDR3 coding sequence is TGTGCCAGTAGGAACGGGAACAGCTACACCTTC.

The V call is TRBV7-2, the J call TRBJ2-7, with unresolved D. The V end was cut by 1 base, the J end by 3 bases, with 10 bases between. The V gene's germline CDR1 is SGHTA and CDR2 FQGNSA. CDR3 length: 14 residues. The CDR3 reads CASSLDTLNYEQYF. The CDR3 DNA is TGTGCCAGCAGCTTAGACACTTTGAACTACGAGCAGTACTTC.

V and J are TRBV29-1 and TRBJ2-1, with 9 nucleotides matching TRBD2. This CDR3 contains 13 residues. With V trimmed by 6 bases and J by 7 bases, 7 bases remained unmatched. The V gene's germline CDR1 is SQVTM and CDR2 ANQGSEA. CDR3 region: CSVQVTSGNEQFF. The CDR3 coding sequence is TGCAGCGTCCAGGTTACTAGCGGGAATGAGCAGTTCTTC.

This clone was picked up one time. The chain combines TRBV19 with TRBJ1-1, with D uncertain. The germline V gene encodes CDR1 LNHDA and CDR2 SQIVND (reference sequence). This CDR3 spans 15 amino acids. Trimming removed 1 base at V and 1 base at J, with 10 bases between. CDR3 amino acids: CASSIVGRKNTEAFF. The CDR3 nucleotides read TGTGCCAGTAGTATAGTGGGCAGGAAGAACACTGAAGCTTTCTTT.

The gene calls are TRBV15 and TRBJ1-5, with no clear D. The CDR3 has 14 residues. CDR1 is LNHNV and CDR2 is YYDKDF in the germline V gene (reference sequence). Trimming left V 1 base short and J 4 bases short, with 8 bases between. CDR3 loop: CATSRGGANQPQHF. The CDR3, as DNA: TGTGCCACCAGCAGAGGCGGAGCTAATCAGCCCCAGCATTTT.